This TCR beta chain was identified in a study of T-cell reconstitution after alpha-beta-depleted transplantation in children. CDR1 is LNHNV and CDR2 is YYDKDF in the germline V gene (reference sequence). The CDR3 is 17 residues long. Trimming cost V 0 bases and J 7 bases, with 18 bases left between them. During its preparation, the TCRbeta library received unique molecular identifiers. TCRdb processed the PCR reads anew with MiXCR; each CDR3 protein has one entry. The sample holds about 540,000 distinct CDR3 sequences, 15% to 20% seen once. The chain joins TRBV15 to TRBJ1-4; D perhaps matches TRBD1 (6 bases). The sequences come from PBMCs from the stem cell graft donor, collected from the stem cell graft. This clonotype originated in a human donor who donated a stem cell graft to a child with acute lymphoblastic leukemia. This CDR3 reads CATSRDSGGETGEKLFF. The CDR3 DNA is TGTGCCACCAGCAGAGATTCTGGGGGCGAGACAGGTGAAAAACTGTTTTTT.